The clone carrying this TCR beta chain was detected only a few times. The junction does not match germline at one end; this may be a read error. This sample stems from a study of T-cell reconstitution after alpha-beta-depleted transplantation in children. Germline V gene data show CDR1 as SSHAT and CDR2 as FNYEAQ (reference sequence). This CDR3 has 15 amino acids. TCRbeta library construction was performed incorporating unique molecular identifiers. MiXCR, run by TCRdb on the PCR reads, gives a single entry per CDR3 protein. The sample records about 300,000 distinct CDR3 sequences, roughly a tenth being singletons.

This chain links TRBV7-7 with TRBJ2-3, with no clear D. The receptor's source is a boy under two years old with acute myeloid leukemia, due to receive a stem cell transplant. The sequencing used PBMCs, collected before TCRalphabeta/CD19-depleted stem cell transplant. The CDR3 sequence is CASSFPLDSTDTQYF. DNA for the CDR3: TGTGCTAGCAGCTTCCCCTTAGACAGCACAGATACGCAGTATTTT.